Each of the 28 T cell receptor beta chains below was sequenced from the same sample in a study of blood T cell repertoires in COVID-19. TCRdb's table, derived via immunoSEQ multiplex PCR, lists solely in-frame clones and lacks some. The sample comprises 100,000 to 150,000 clones, about 74% of which are singletons, and 5.5% to 7.5% rests with the top ten. The specimen sequenced was peripheral blood. The receptors were sampled from a man older than 75 with COVID-19, enrolled during active disease.

CDR3 DNA sequence: TGTGCCAGCAGTTACACTACAGGGTACGGCTACACCTTC. Amino acid sequence: CASSYTTGYGYTF. This chain connects TRBV6-5 to TRBJ1-2; the D gene is possibly TRBD1 (6 bases). Trimming took off 2 bases at V and 8 bases at J, with 12 bases between the two ends. The germline CDR1 and CDR2 sequences are MNHEY and SVGAGI. The CDR3 loop spans 13 amino acids.

This clone has just a few counts. The rearrangement uses TRBV9 and TRBJ1-1; D remains unclear. V was clipped by 0 bases and J by 0 bases, with 12 bases between them. Germline V gives CDR1 SGDLS, CDR2 YYNGEE. The CDR3 loop spans 16 amino acids. The CDR3 reads CASSVGEVFMNTEAFF. The CDR3 coding sequence is TGTGCCAGCAGCGTAGGAGAGGTTTTCATGAACACTGAAGCTTTCTTT.

V usage is TRBV20-1 and J usage is TRBJ1-2; D not certain. The germline V gene has CDR1 DFQATT and CDR2 SNEGSKA (reference sequence). The CDR3 is 11 amino acids. V was trimmed by 8 bases and J by 6 bases, leaving 13 bases between them. CDR3 sequence: CSWPQSNGYTF. The CDR3 DNA is TGCAGTTGGCCCCAGTCGAATGGCTACACCTTC.

The chain uses TRBV27 and TRBJ2-6; no clear D. Germline V gene lookup returns CDR1 MNHEY and CDR2 SMNVEV (reference sequence). V shed 9 bases and J shed 3 bases, with 12 bases lying between them. CDR3 length equals 14 residues. Here the CDR3 reads CASAGWVGANVLTF. CDR3 DNA: TGTGCCAGTGCCGGGTGGGTTGGGGCCAACGTCCTGACTTTC.

The V gene is TRBV4-1, the J gene TRBJ2-3, with 11 bases that match TRBD2. This CDR3 is 15 amino acids long. CDR1 MGHRA and CDR2 YSYEKL come from the germline V gene. Trimming at V came to 2 bases and at J to 6 bases, leaving 4 bases not matched to a gene. The CDR3 reads CASSQLLAGVDTQYF. CDR3 nucleotides: TGCGCCAGCAGCCAACTACTAGCGGGAGTCGATACGCAGTATTTT.

The chain links TRBV21-1 to TRBJ2-1; TRBD2 is the table's D call, not checked against the DNA. TRBV21-1 is recorded as a pseudogene. CDR3 length equals 16 residues. In nucleotides, the CDR3 is TGTGCCAGCTTCGGATCGGGAGAGGGTACCAACAATGAGCAGTTCTTC. It encodes CASFGSGEGTNNEQFF.

The chain recombines TRBV21-1 with TRBJ2-7; the table names TRBD2, a call not compared with the DNA. TRBV21-1 is a known pseudogene. This CDR3 contains 14 residues. CDR3 region: CASPRLRRHYEQYF. The CDR3 bases are TGTGCCAGCCCTAGGTTGAGGAGGCACTACGAGCAGTACTTC.

This chain connects TRBV5-1 to TRBJ1-4; 11 bases are shared with TRBD1. CDR1 and CDR2 (germline): SGHRS, YFSETQ. Losses at the gene ends were 5 bases for V and 5 bases for J; bases not matched to a gene: 2. The length of the CDR3 is 14 residues. The chain's CDR3 is CASRGDRGNEKLFF. The CDR3 nucleotides read TGCGCCAGCAGGGGGGACAGGGGGAATGAAAAACTGTTTTTT.

The chain combines TRBV20-1 with TRBJ1-1; D is undetermined. V lost 3 bases and J 2 bases, leaving 10 bases between the germline ends. Germline-derived CDR1 and CDR2 are DFQATT and SNEGSKA (reference sequence). This CDR3 region has 13 residues. In DNA, the CDR3 is TGCAGTGCTAGTTGGGGAGTCAACACTGAAGCTTTCTTT. Amino acid sequence: CSASWGVNTEAFF.

The rearrangement links TRBV29-1 to TRBJ2-4; D gene uncertain. CDR3 length equals 13 residues. Germline assignment: CDR1 SQVTM and CDR2 ANQGSEA. V dropped 1 base and J dropped 0 bases, with 4 bases sitting between them. CDR3: CSVEGLAKNIQYF. CDR3 nucleotides: TGCAGCGTTGAAGGACTAGCCAAAAACATTCAGTACTTC.

V gene TRBV14 combines with J gene TRBJ2-7; D call uncertain. With 1 base removed from V and 6 bases from J, the gap between germline ends came to 10 bases. The length of the CDR3 is 13 residues. Germline loops: CDR1 SGHDN, CDR2 FVKESK. For the CDR3, the DNA is TGTGCCAGCAGCCAAGGAGCCCTTACCGAGCAGTACTTC. Amino acid sequence: CASSQGALTEQYF.

This chain uses TRBV30 with TRBJ2-7; D is unclear. V gave up 7 bases and J gave up 4 bases, with 11 bases separating them. The CDR3 covers 11 residues. Germline V gene lookup returns CDR1 GTSNPN and CDR2 SVGIG (reference sequence). Written as DNA, the CDR3 is TGTGCCTCCTCAATACAGTACGAGCAGTACTTC. It translates to CASSIQYEQYF.

The J gene is TRBJ2-3, the V gene TRBV28; 10 bases map to TRBD1. In germline, CDR1 is MDHEN, CDR2 SYDVKM. V shed 6 bases and J 2 bases; nucleotides not matched to a gene: 8. The CDR3 loop spans 16 amino acids. The CDR3 DNA sequence: TGTGCCAGCAGCTTCAGGGGGACAGGGGCCACAGATACGCAGTATTTT. It specifies CASSFRGTGATDTQYF.

The gene calls are TRBV11-2 and TRBJ2-3, with 8 bases that match TRBD2. Germline V gives CDR1 SGHAT, CDR2 FQNNGV. The ends lost 3 bases at V and 5 bases at J; junction bases unmatched: 7. This CDR3 is built from 15 residues. CDR3 DNA: TGTGCCAGCAGCTTTCTCAGCGGGAGAGAAGATACGCAGTATTTT. Its protein is CASSFLSGREDTQYF.

The chain uses TRBV27 and TRBJ1-1; D not certain. Germline V gene sequence: CDR1 MNHEY, CDR2 SMNVEV (reference sequence). The CDR3 sequence is 11 residues long. Trimming took off 10 bases at V and 5 bases at J, with 11 bases between the two ends. The CDR3 region is CATSRGTEAFF. The DNA for the CDR3 is TGTGCCACCTCAAGAGGTACTGAAGCTTTCTTT.

This clone was seen a handful of times. The chain combines TRBV2 with TRBJ1-6, with D tentatively TRBD1 (5 bases). Trimming stripped 6 bases from V and 5 bases from J, with 14 bases between. The CDR3 is made up of 15 amino acids. Germline V gene sequence: CDR1 SNHLY, CDR2 FYNNEI. CDR3 loop: CASRMGPEDNSPLHF. The CDR3, as DNA: TGTGCCAGCAGGATGGGGCCAGAAGATAATTCACCCCTCCACTTT.

This clone was recorded once. The chain combines TRBV4-1 with TRBJ2-2; no firm D call. Trimming removed 6 bases from V and 2 bases from J, with 10 bases in between. The CDR3 contains 14 residues. From germline, CDR1 is MGHRA and CDR2 YSYEKL. For the CDR3, the DNA is TGCGCCAGCAGTGGAGTTTTAAACACCGGGGAGCTGTTTTTT. Protein product: CASSGVLNTGELFF.

Comments on this clone: At one end the junction does not follow the germline gene, possibly because of a read error. The rearrangement uses TRBV4-2 and TRBJ1-4, with 9 bases aligning to TRBD1. Germline V gene sequence: CDR1 LGHNA, CDR2 YNFKEQ. CDR3 length: 15 amino acids. The CDR3 spells CASSQGDRVNGKLFF. In DNA, the CDR3 is TGTGCCAGCAGCCAAGGGGACAGGGTGAATGGAAAACTGTTTTTT.

The chain employs TRBV7-2 and TRBJ2-3; TRBD2 matches at 8 bases. Trimming removed 5 bases from V and 4 bases from J; junction bases left unmatched: 8. The CDR3 length is 15 residues. Germline CDR1 and CDR2: SGHTA and FQGNSA. CDR3 nucleotide sequence: TGTGCCAGCAGCAAAACCGGGACTAGGGCAGATACGCAGTATTTT. Encoded protein: CASSKTGTRADTQYF.

This chain connects TRBV18 to TRBJ2-1; 8 bases are shared with TRBD1. V dropped 6 bases and J dropped 7; count of bases not matched to a gene: 8. Germline values: CDR1 KGHSH, CDR2 LQKENI. The length of the CDR3 is 14 residues. CDR3 region: CASSAGTGANEQFF. CDR3 in DNA: TGTGCCAGCTCGGCAGGGACAGGTGCGAATGAGCAGTTCTTC.

The chain combines TRBV3-1 (or the pseudogene TRBV3-2) with TRBJ2-7; TRBD2 matches 8 bases. The CDR3 has 18 amino acids. Germline trimming cut 4 bases from V and 3 bases from J; bases unmatched to any gene: 17. CDR1 LGHDT and CDR2 YNNKEL come from the germline V gene (reference sequence). In DNA form, the CDR3 reads TGTGCCAGCAGCCTCCAGAGCGCAGCGGGAGCTTTAGGCTACGAGCAGTACTTC. Its protein product is CASSLQSAAGALGYEQYF.

The V call is TRBV5-8, the J call TRBJ1-1; D not resolved. Trimming took 0 bases from V and 2 from J, leaving 8 bases between them. Germline assignment: CDR1 SGHTS and CDR2 YDEGEE. This CDR3 region has 14 residues. Here the CDR3 reads CASSLESGNTEAFF. CDR3 in DNA: TGTGCCAGCAGCTTGGAATCGGGTAACACTGAAGCTTTCTTT.

The chain recombines TRBV18 with TRBJ2-5, with D perhaps TRBD1 (6 bases). Deletions cut 0 bases from V and 5 bases from J, with 10 bases between. The CDR3 has 14 residues. The germline gives CDR1 KGHSH, CDR2 LQKENI. In DNA, the CDR3 is TGTGCCAGCTCACCACCGGACAGATGGGAGACCCAGTACTTC. Translation gives CASSPPDRWETQYF.

This chain links TRBV7-9 with TRBJ2-7; 7 nucleotides line up with TRBD2. The V gene end was trimmed by 5 bases and the J gene end by 3 bases; junction bases not matched to a gene: 10. This CDR3 comprises 15 residues. From germline, CDR1 is SEHNR and CDR2 FQNEAQ (reference sequence). The CDR3 nucleotides are TGTGCCAGCAGCCCAAGCGGGATATCCATCTACGAGCAGTACTTC. Its protein is CASSPSGISIYEQYF.

The chain is built from TRBV7-9 and TRBJ2-3; TRBD2 matches 11 bases. V lost 1 base and J lost 6; bases outside the gene matches: 6. Germline V gene lookup returns CDR1 SEHNR and CDR2 FQNEAQ (reference sequence). This CDR3 spans 16 amino acids. The CDR3 DNA sequence: TGTGCCAGCAGCTTAGGTAGCGGGAGGGCCGCGGATACGCAGTATTTT. It specifies CASSLGSGRAADTQYF.

The gene calls are TRBV6-5 and TRBJ2-7, with TRBD1 as a possible D gene (5 bases). Germline V gene sequence: CDR1 MNHEY, CDR2 SVGAGI. The length of the CDR3 is 15 residues. V lost 2 bases to trimming and J lost 2 bases, with 13 bases between them. As DNA, the CDR3 is TGTGCCAGCAGTTACCGGCTCCTAGGGGCCTACGAGCAGTACTTC. It translates to CASSYRLLGAYEQYF.

This clone showed up just a few times. This chain joins TRBV7-9 and TRBJ1-1, with unresolved D. CDR1 and CDR2 from the germline V gene are SEHNR and FQNEAQ (reference sequence). The V end was cut by 0 bases, the J end by 3 bases, with 14 bases between. The CDR3 sequence is 16 residues long. CDR3: CASSLAEVTVDTEAFF. The CDR3 DNA sequence: TGTGCCAGCAGCTTAGCCGAGGTCACGGTTGACACTGAAGCTTTCTTT.

This sequence joins TRBV18 and TRBJ1-2, with TRBD1 matching over 10 bases. Unmatched junction bases numbered 6, after V lost 3 bases and J lost 5 bases. The CDR3 totals 15 residues. Germline V gene data show CDR1 as KGHSH and CDR2 as LQKENI. CDR3 DNA: TGTGCCAGCTCACCGGGGACAGGGGTCGAGTATGGCTACACCTTC. This encodes CASSPGTGVEYGYTF.